The entry below gives a single TCR beta chain sequence along with its context. Its antigen is not known. Germline V CDR1 and CDR2: MNHNS, SASEGT. The V end was cut by 6 bases, the J end by 6 bases, with 14 bases between. This CDR3 is built from 13 residues. This sample was taken from a study of cytomegalovirus exposure and HLA in healthy donors. This PCR relied on a set of 60 Vbeta primers and 13 Jbeta primers. Clones were read by immunoSEQ multiplex PCR, and TCRdb kept only the in-frame ones, dropping some. The sample holds approximately 170,000 clones, 68% seen once. The study, taken as a whole, reports: While the bulk of TCR sequences proved rare, some public TCRs turned up in many donors. In vitro assays verified that a few CMV-associated chains recognized CMV antigens specifically.

The chain combines TRBV6-1 with TRBJ1-2; TRBD1 is a possible D gene (5 bases). Input material: PBMCs. This TCR was recovered from a man over 45 in good health and CMV-seronegative. The CDR3: CASRAGGGDGYTF. The CDR3 DNA follows: TGTGCCAGCAGGGCGGGAGGAGGGGATGGCTACACCTTC.